One T cell receptor (beta chain) is described in this entry. Its recognized antigen is unknown. The record has no base qualities; no much larger clone is one base away. These data originate in a study of blood T cell repertoires in COVID-19 (TCRdb year 2020). With respect to the entire study: The collaborator samples originated in the United States, Italy and Spain and spanned the acute and convalescent phases of COVID-19. The material from the prospective study consisted of cDNA or gDNA derived from T cells, B-cell-depleted T cells, or PBMCs. Where available, HLA class I and class II types were obtained from metadata supplied by the sample provider rather than from assay-based typing. The repertoires were released in a freely available public database intended as a resource for research on the immune response to SARS-CoV-2. The samples were drawn from the first 160 participants of the ongoing ImmuneRACE study and from more than 1,000 subjects provided by 6 global collaborators. A de-identified subject ID, COVID-19 status, age in years and sex were almost always included in the sample metadata. The dataset comprised deeply sampled blood TCRbeta repertoires from subjects exposed to, actively infected with, or recovered from COVID-19. Paper-wide results and their limitations: The quantity of clinical and demographic metadata differed by source and by participant and was supplied without curation.

V and J lose 5 bases and 7 bases, and a span of 9 bases separates them. The CDR3, from cysteine to phenylalanine, totals 12 residues. This entry keeps only the CDR3 DNA: 36 bases, framed from base 1. CDR1 MDHEN and CDR2 SYDVKM were looked up in the germline V gene. The collaborating institutions used their own protocols to collect whole blood in K2EDTA tubes. For TCRbeta analysis, collaborator samples were shipped as frozen whole blood, as isolated PBMCs, or as DNA extracted from either sample type. TCRbeta CDR3 regions were amplified from genomic DNA by means of the immunoSEQ Assay, a bias-controlled multiplex PCR. Regarding the original processing steps: The number of nucleated cells in each sample was estimated from the amplification of reference gene primers within the assay. Sequence reads were collapsed and filtered to measure the absolute abundance of every unique TCRbeta CDR3 rearrangement. For each sample, productive Simpson clonality was calculated by taking the square root of Simpson's diversity index across productive rearrangements. TCRdb carries this immuneACCESS record with in-frame sequences only. Its versions omit some clonotypes, under half of them owing to an unresolved V gene in the studies checked, with the rest unexplained. The V and J calls and clone size come from that table; D and trimming were worked out from the DNA. Counted in this sample were about 30,000 clones; about nine tenths of them appeared once. The biggest ten clones account for 8.4% of the sample.

This TCR came from a man aged 65 to 85 with active or convalescent COVID-19. The sequenced sample consisted of peripheral blood. This chain joins TRBV28 to TRBJ1-5; the D gene identity is not certain. The CDR3 protein is CASSSQLQPQHF. The DNA is TGTGCCAGCAGTAGCCAATTGCAGCCCCAGCATTTT.